Only a few counts were recorded for the clone carrying this T cell receptor beta chain. The antigen remains unidentified. This record belongs to a study of T-cell reconstitution after alpha-beta-depleted transplantation in children. Trimming pared 4 bases from V and 1 base from J, leaving 9 bases between. Per germline, CDR1 SGDLS and CDR2 YYNGEE. There are 14 residues in the CDR3. Overall study findings and caveats: Several patients had high TCRbeta diversity at day 60; it came from surviving recipient T cells and thymic progenitors.

A TCRbeta library incorporating unique molecular identifiers was prepared. MiXCR, applied by TCRdb to the PCR reads, yields one record per CDR3 protein. The sample lists some 440,000 distinct CDR3 sequences, roughly 17% seen once, with about 32% in the top ten. This TCR was sampled from a boy under three years old who had a stem cell transplant for Wiskott-Aldrich syndrome, so the T cells may come from the graft donor. The gene calls are TRBV9 and TRBJ2-1, with D hard to call. The source was PBMCs, mostly from graft donor cells, collected 360 days after TCRalphabeta/CD19-depleted stem cell transplant. The CDR3 loop reads CASSPEGSYNEQFF. DNA of the CDR3: TGTGCCAGCAGCCCGGAAGGATCCTACAATGAGCAGTTCTTC.